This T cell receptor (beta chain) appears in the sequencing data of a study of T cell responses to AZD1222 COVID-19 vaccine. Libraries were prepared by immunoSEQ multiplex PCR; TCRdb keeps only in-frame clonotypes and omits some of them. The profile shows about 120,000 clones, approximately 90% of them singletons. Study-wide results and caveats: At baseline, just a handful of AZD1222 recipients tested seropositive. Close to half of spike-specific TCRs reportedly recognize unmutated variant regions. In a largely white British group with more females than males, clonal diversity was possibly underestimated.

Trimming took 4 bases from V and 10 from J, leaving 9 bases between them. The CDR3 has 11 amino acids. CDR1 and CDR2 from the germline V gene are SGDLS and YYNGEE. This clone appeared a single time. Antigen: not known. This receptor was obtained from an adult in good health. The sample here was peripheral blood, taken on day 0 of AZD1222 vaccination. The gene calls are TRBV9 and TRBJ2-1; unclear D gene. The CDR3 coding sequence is TGTGCCAGCAGCACCAACACGGAGCAGTTCTTC. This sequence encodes CASSTNTEQFF.